Listed below are T cell receptor beta chains from one sample, sequenced in a study of blood T cell repertoires in COVID-19. Using immunoSEQ multiplex PCR, the repertoire was profiled, and TCRdb retains in-frame clones only, with some absent. The sample lists 100,000 or so clones, around four fifths occurring once. The specimen sequenced was peripheral blood. These receptors were collected from an older man with active or convalescent COVID-19. Each CDR3 is given with its conserved first and last residue. Each record gives: D gene, J gene, clone size, V gene, CDR3 DNA, CDR3 protein. The D gene is left open where the match is weak. A clone size is listed for some rows: how often the clone was seen (once, few, many), or a class if it is expanded.

D: TRBD1; J: TRBJ1-6; size: -; V: TRBV27; DNA: TGTGCCAGCAGCCTACAGGGGGCATCACCCCTCCACTTT; CDR3: CASSLQGASPLHF
D: TRBD1; J: TRBJ1-1; size: -; V: TRBV6-1; DNA: TGTGCCAGCAGTGTAAAACAGGGGTGGGGGAACACTGAAGCTTTCTTT; CDR3: CASSVKQGWGNTEAFF
D: -; J: TRBJ2-7; size: few; V: TRBV27; DNA: TGTGCCAGCAGTTTTCGGCAAGACAGGATCGTGAATTACGAGCAGTACTTC; CDR3: CASSFRQDRIVNYEQYF
D: -; J: TRBJ2-5; size: -; V: TRBV19; DNA: TGTGCCAGTAGTAGGACGGCTAGCCCAGAGACCCAGTACTTC; CDR3: CASSRTASPETQYF
D: -; J: TRBJ2-7; size: -; V: TRBV12-3/TRBV12-4; DNA: TGTGCCAGCAGGGGGCTTCAGGAGCAGTACTTC; CDR3: CASRGLQEQYF
D: TRBD1; J: TRBJ2-7; size: once; V: TRBV5-5; DNA: TGTGCCAGCAGTCCCGGGACAGGGGGCGAGCAGTACTTC; CDR3: CASSPGTGGEQYF
D: -; J: TRBJ1-6; size: -; V: TRBV6-4; DNA: TGTGCCAGCAGCGTCCCCGGGTCACAAATACTATACTATAATTCACCCCTCCACTTT; CDR3: CASSVPGSQILYYNSPLHF
D: -; J: TRBJ1-5; size: -; V: TRBV5-1; DNA: TGCGCCAGCAGCTTGTCGGGGGGTCAGCCCCAGCATTTT; CDR3: CASSLSGGQPQHF
D: TRBD2; J: TRBJ2-3; size: -; V: TRBV24-1; DNA: TGTGCCACCAGTGATCAGCTAGCGGGAGGGCTGGATACGCAGTATTTT; CDR3: CATSDQLAGGLDTQYF
D: -; J: TRBJ2-2; size: once; V: TRBV30; DNA: TGTGCCTGGAGCAGGGGAACCGGGGAGCTGTTTTTT; CDR3: CAWSRGTGELFF
D: -; J: TRBJ2-7; size: -; V: TRBV11-2; DNA: TGTGCCACCCAGGGACACATATACGAGCAGTACTTC; CDR3: CATQGHIYEQYF
D: TRBD1; J: TRBJ2-5; size: -; V: TRBV13; DNA: TGTGCCAGCACCACAGGGGGAGAGACCCAGTACTTC; CDR3: CASTTGGETQYF
D: -; J: TRBJ1-2; size: -; V: TRBV27; DNA: TGTGCCAGCAGTTTATCTCCTGATTCGGGGGGGGTCTATGGCTACACCTTC; CDR3: CASSLSPDSGGVYGYTF
D: TRBD2; J: TRBJ2-3; size: few; V: TRBV27; DNA: TGTGCCGTAATCGGGACTAGCGGGAGGAATACGCAGTATTTT; CDR3: CAVIGTSGRNTQYF
D: -; J: TRBJ2-7; size: -; V: TRBV12-3/TRBV12-4; DNA: TGTGCCAGCAGGAGGGCCTCCTACGAGCAGTACTTC; CDR3: CASRRASYEQYF
D: -; J: TRBJ2-5; size: -; V: TRBV25-1; DNA: TGTGCCAGCAGGGGGGCTACGGAGACCCAGTACTTC; CDR3: CASRGATETQYF
D: TRBD1; J: TRBJ1-5; size: few; V: TRBV10-1; DNA: TGCGCCAGGAGACAGGGAACGTCGGGCAATCAGCCCCAGCATTTT; CDR3: CARRQGTSGNQPQHF